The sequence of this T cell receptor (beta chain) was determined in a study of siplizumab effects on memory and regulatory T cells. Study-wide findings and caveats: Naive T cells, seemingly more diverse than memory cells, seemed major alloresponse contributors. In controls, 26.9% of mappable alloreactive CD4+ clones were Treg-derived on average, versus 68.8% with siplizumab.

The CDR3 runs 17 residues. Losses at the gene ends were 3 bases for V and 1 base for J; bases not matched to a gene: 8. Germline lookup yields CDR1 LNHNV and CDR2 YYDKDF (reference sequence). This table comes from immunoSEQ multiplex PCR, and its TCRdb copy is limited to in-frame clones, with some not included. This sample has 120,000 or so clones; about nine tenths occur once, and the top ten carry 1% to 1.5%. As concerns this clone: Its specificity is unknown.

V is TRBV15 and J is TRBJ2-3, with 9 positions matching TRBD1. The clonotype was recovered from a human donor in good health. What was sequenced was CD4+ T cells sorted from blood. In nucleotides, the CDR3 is TGTGCCACCAGCAGGTATGGGGGACAGGGCCGCACAGATACGCAGTATTTT. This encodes CATSRYGGQGRTDTQYF. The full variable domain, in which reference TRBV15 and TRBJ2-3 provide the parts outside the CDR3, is DAMVIQNPRYQVTQFGKPVTLSCSQTLNHNVMYWYQQKSSQAPKLLFHYYDKDFNNEADTPDNFQSRRPNTSFCFLDIRSPGLGDTAMYLCATSRYGGQGRTDTQYFGPGTRLTVL.